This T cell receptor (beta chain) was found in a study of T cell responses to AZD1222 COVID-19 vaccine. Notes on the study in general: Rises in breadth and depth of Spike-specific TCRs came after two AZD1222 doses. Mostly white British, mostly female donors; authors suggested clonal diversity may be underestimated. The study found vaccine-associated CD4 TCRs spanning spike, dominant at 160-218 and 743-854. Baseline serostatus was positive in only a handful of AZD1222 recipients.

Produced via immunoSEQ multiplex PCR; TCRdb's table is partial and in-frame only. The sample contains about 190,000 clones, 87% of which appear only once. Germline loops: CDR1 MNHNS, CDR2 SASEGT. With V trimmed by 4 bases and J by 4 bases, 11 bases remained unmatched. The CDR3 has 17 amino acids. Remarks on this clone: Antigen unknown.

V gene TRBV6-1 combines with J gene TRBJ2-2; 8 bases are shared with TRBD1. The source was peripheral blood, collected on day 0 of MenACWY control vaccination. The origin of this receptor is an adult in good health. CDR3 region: CASSGFFGTGTTGELFF. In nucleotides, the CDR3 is TGTGCCAGCAGTGGGTTCTTTGGGACAGGAACCACCGGGGAGCTGTTTTTT.